What follows describes a single TCR beta chain. Its antigen is as yet unknown. Full-length variable regions came from constant-region reverse primers plus semi-nested Nested Universal Primer A PCR. TCRdb reprocessed the 5' RACE reads with MiXCR, giving one entry per CDR3 protein. Counted here are some 30,000 distinct CDR3 sequences, 20% to 30% occurring once; the ten biggest clones make up about 2.3%. Germline lookup yields CDR1 DFQATT and CDR2 SNEGSKA (reference sequence). The CDR3 spans 16 residues. With 2 bases clipped from V and 9 bases from J, the junction kept 16 bases outside the gene matches. Treg sorting used a CD4+CD25+CD127-/low gate. Study-level points and caveats: Tumor memory CD4+ T cell TCR gene usage was found to cluster with blood and lymph node memory CD4+ cells and with lymph node naive CD4+ cells. Tumor Tregs overlapped most with tumor, then blood, naive CD4+ cells.

Material: tumor-infiltrating Tregs sorted from the breast tumor. V is TRBV20-1 and J is TRBJ1-5, with 7 bases lining up with TRBD1. This receptor was obtained from a female donor with breast cancer. Here the CDR3 DNA reads TGCAGTGCTAGAATCACCGGGACAGACCTTCGAGGGCCCCAGCATTTT. It encodes CSARITGTDLRGPQHF.